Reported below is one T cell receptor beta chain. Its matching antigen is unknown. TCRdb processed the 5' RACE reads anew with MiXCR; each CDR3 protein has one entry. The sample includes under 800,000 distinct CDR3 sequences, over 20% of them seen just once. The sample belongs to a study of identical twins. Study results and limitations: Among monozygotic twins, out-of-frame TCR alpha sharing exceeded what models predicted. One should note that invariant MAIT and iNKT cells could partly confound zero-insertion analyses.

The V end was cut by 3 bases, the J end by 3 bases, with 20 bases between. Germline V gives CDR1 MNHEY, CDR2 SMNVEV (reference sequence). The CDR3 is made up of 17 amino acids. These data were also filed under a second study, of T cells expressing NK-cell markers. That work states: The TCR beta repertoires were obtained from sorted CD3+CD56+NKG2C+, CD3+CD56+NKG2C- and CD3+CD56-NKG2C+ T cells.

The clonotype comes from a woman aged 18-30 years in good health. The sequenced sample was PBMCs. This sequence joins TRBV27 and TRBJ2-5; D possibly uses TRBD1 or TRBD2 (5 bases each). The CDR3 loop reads CASSFLPSRQGEETQYF. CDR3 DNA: TGTGCCAGCAGTTTTTTACCCTCCCGGCAGGGAGAAGAGACCCAGTACTTC.